This T cell receptor (beta chain) was sequenced in a study of vaccination and CD4 T cells after COVID-19. CDR3 length equals 15 residues. From germline, CDR1 is DFQATT and CDR2 SNEGSKA (reference sequence). J was trimmed by 0 bases and V by 5 bases; bases with no gene match: 3. Treatment defined: approximately 10-day PBMC culture with coronavirus spike peptide pools or control peptides (ViraFEST assay). The Oncomine TCR Beta short-read assay sequenced DNA from cultured CD4+ T cells. TCRdb itself ran the PCR reads through MiXCR, one entry per CDR3 protein. Of around 20,000 distinct CDR3 sequences in the sample, approximately 48% are singletons; the top ten hold less than 8.5%. Turning to this clonotype: Its target is unknown.

The sequence was obtained from a human donor who had recovered from COVID-19. V usage is TRBV20-1 and J usage is TRBJ2-2; 10 bases line up with TRBD1. Input material: CD4+ T cells from blood, cultured in vitro. The CDR3 is CSAPTGGTNTGELFF. The CDR3 nucleotides are TGCAGTGCTCCGACAGGGGGCACGAACACCGGGGAGCTGTTTTTT.